These 25 T cell receptor beta chains originate from one sample sequenced in a study of technical replicates of blood from a few donors. Sequencing used immunoSEQ multiplex PCR; TCRdb keeps in-frame clones, though not all of them. The sample has 75,000 to 95,000 clones, 85% to 95% seen once. Sequencing was carried out using T cells isolated from PBMCs. These receptors all stem from a human donor in good health.

V is TRBV5-1 and J is TRBJ2-5, with a weak D call TRBD2 (6 bases). Trimming removed 3 bases from V and 0 bases from J, with 15 bases in between. The germline CDR1 and CDR2 sequences are SGHRS and YFSETQ. The CDR3 runs 16 residues. In DNA form, the CDR3 reads TGCGCCAGCAGCTATCCGACCGGGAGTAACCAAGAGACCCAGTACTTC. It yields the protein CASSYPTGSNQETQYF.

The chain is built from TRBV21-1 and TRBJ2-3; the D call TRBD2 from the table was never checked on the DNA. TRBV21-1 has pseudogene status. CDR3 length equals 16 residues. CDR3 in amino acids: CASSNRLAGDRDTQYF. The CDR3 region has the DNA TGTGCCAGCAGCAACAGACTAGCGGGGGATCGGGATACGCAGTATTTT.

This clone was seen a single time. The CDR3 here is CASSSSRGTDTQYF. CDR3 nucleotide sequence: TGTGCCAGCAGTTCCTCCAGGGGCACAGATACGCAGTATTTT. The chain is built from TRBV6-5 and TRBJ2-3; D is possibly TRBD1 (5 bases). Germline assignment: CDR1 MNHEY and CDR2 SVGAGI. This CDR3 is 14 amino acids long. V lost 4 bases to trimming and J lost 1 base, with 9 bases between them.

The CDR3 DNA reads TGTGCCAGCAGTTTATACCGGAGCTCTGGAAACACCATATATTTT. Translated, it gives CASSLYRSSGNTIYF. The chain uses TRBV28 and TRBJ1-3; D call uncertain. The CDR3 sequence is 15 residues long. The V and J ends lost 1 base and 0 bases respectively, with 7 bases between them. Germline assignment: CDR1 MDHEN and CDR2 SYDVKM.

A single count supports this clone. The chain's CDR3 is CASSQFRQNNQPQHF. The CDR3, as DNA: TGCGCCAGCAGCCAGTTCAGACAAAACAATCAGCCCCAGCATTTT. The chain carries TRBV4-1 and TRBJ1-5; D uncertain. Germline-derived CDR1 and CDR2 are MGHRA and YSYEKL. V was cut by 3 bases and J by 3 bases, with 12 bases left in between. CDR3 size: 15 residues.

The rearrangement links TRBV10-2 to TRBJ1-5; D might be TRBD1 (5 bases). Germline V gives CDR1 WSHSY, CDR2 SAAADI. The V end lost 3 bases, the J end lost 5 bases, and 8 bases lay between the germline ends. The CDR3 consists of 13 residues. DNA of the CDR3: TGCGCCAGCAGTGAACAGGCCCATCAGCCCCAGCATTTT. Its translation: CASSEQAHQPQHF.

The chain employs TRBV30 and TRBJ2-7; D may be TRBD1 (5 bases). The CDR3 has 13 amino acids. CDR1 and CDR2 from the germline V gene are GTSNPN and SVGIG (reference sequence). The germline V and J ends were trimmed by 0 bases and 1 base, with 7 bases remaining between them. CDR3 DNA: TGTGCCTGGAGTGTAGACAGTTCCTACGAGCAGTACTTC. Its translation: CAWSVDSSYEQYF.

This clone was counted a few times. The gene calls are TRBV19 and TRBJ1-1, with a weak D call TRBD1 (5 bases). The CDR3 totals 15 residues. Germline lookup yields CDR1 LNHDA and CDR2 SQIVND (reference sequence). The V end was cut by 7 bases, the J end by 4 bases, with 19 bases between. CDR3 sequence (DNA): TGTGCCAGTATCCTGGACGTCTCAGGGATCACTGAAGCTTTCTTT. Its protein product is CASILDVSGITEAFF. Full variable domain (rest looked up from reference TRBV19 and TRBJ1-1): DGGITQSPKYLFRKEGQNVTLSCEQNLNHDAMYWYRQDPGQGLRLIYYSQIVNDFQKGDIAEGYSVSREKKESFPLTVTSAQKNPTAFYLCASILDVSGITEAFFGQGTRLTVV.

The CDR3 loop reads CASSYSSDSSYEQYF. The CDR3, as DNA: TGTGCCAGCAGTTACTCTAGCGATAGCTCCTACGAGCAGTACTTC. The rearrangement joins TRBV6-5 to TRBJ2-7; possible D gene TRBD2, 5 bases. The length of the CDR3 is 15 residues. Germline CDR1 MNHEY, CDR2 SVGAGI. The V end was cut by 0 bases, the J end by 0 bases, with 9 bases between.

There are a few counts of this clone. The chain couples TRBV30 to TRBJ1-3; no clear D gene. The V end lost 5 bases, the J end lost 8 bases, and 13 bases lay between the germline ends. The germline CDR1 and CDR2 sequences are GTSNPN and SVGIG (reference sequence). The CDR3 length is 12 residues. CDR3 region: CAWDSSFDTIYF. The CDR3 DNA reads as TGTGCCTGGGACTCCTCTTTCGACACCATATATTTT.

The chain joins TRBV19 to TRBJ2-7; 8 bases match TRBD1. The CDR3 contains 17 residues. Germline CDR1 LNHDA, CDR2 SQIVND (reference sequence). V gave up 2 bases and J gave up 3 bases; unmatched junction bases: 12. CDR3 coding DNA: TGTGCCAGTAGTATAAAGTTTGGACAGGGCTTCTACTACGAGCAGTACTTC. This encodes CASSIKFGQGFYYEQYF.

This chain links TRBV10-1 with TRBJ1-3; the D gene is possibly TRBD1 (6 bases). Germline CDR1 is WNHNN and CDR2 is SYGVQD (reference sequence). V gave up 8 bases and J gave up 0 bases, with 8 bases separating them. The CDR3 is 13 residues long. For the CDR3, the DNA is TGCGCCAGCGCGGACAGCTCTGGAAACACCATATATTTT. The encoded protein is CASADSSGNTIYF.

This clone was counted once. This rearrangement joins TRBV15 to TRBJ1-3; 9 nucleotides line up with TRBD1. The V gene's germline CDR1 is LNHNV and CDR2 YYDKDF (reference sequence). V shed 9 bases, J shed 0 bases, and the junction held 9 bases outside the gene matches. CDR3 length: 16 residues. CDR3 loop: CATHGTGTYSGNTIYF. The DNA of the CDR3 is TGTGCCACACATGGGACAGGGACGTACTCTGGAAACACCATATATTTT.

The chain has TRBV28 and TRBJ2-7; 12 positions agree with TRBD2. The CDR3 is 15 amino acids. Germline loops: CDR1 MDHEN, CDR2 SYDVKM. Trimming at V came to 3 bases and at J to 3 bases, leaving 3 bases not matched to a gene. The CDR3 sequence is CASSLRLAGVYEQYF. The CDR3 nucleotides are TGTGCCAGCAGTTTGAGACTAGCGGGAGTCTACGAGCAGTACTTC.

V gene TRBV6-5 combines with J gene TRBJ2-7; TRBD2 aligns across 12 bases. Looked up from germline, CDR1 is MNHEY and CDR2 is SVGAGI. The CDR3 extends over 15 amino acids. The V segment lost 5 bases and the J segment 2 bases; nucleotides outside the gene matches: 4. The CDR3 DNA is TGTGCCAGCAGTCCTAGCGGGGGGGCCCCCTACGAGCAGTACTTC. Translating gives CASSPSGGAPYEQYF.

The chain joins TRBV28 to TRBJ1-2; tentatively, D is TRBD1 (6 bases). This CDR3 is built from 14 residues. CDR1 is MDHEN, CDR2 SYDVKM, per germline. V was trimmed by 7 bases and J by 4 bases, leaving 16 bases between them. CDR3 nucleotide sequence: TGTGCCAGCACCTTGGGGGGGGCAGGCTATGGCTACACCTTC. Translating gives CASTLGGAGYGYTF.

The CDR3 DNA reads as TGTGCCAGTAGTTTAAGAACCTTCAACCAGGGAAAGAAAGAAAAACTGTTTTTT. It yields the protein CASSLRTFNQGKKEKLFF. The J gene is TRBJ1-4, the V gene TRBV19, with D tentatively TRBD1 (5 bases). The CDR3 contains 18 residues. Germline assignment: CDR1 LNHDA and CDR2 SQIVND (reference sequence). Trimming left V 5 bases short and J 8 bases short, with 27 bases between.

The chain links TRBV6-5 to TRBJ1-3; 7 bases fit TRBD1. The CDR3 length is 14 residues. Germline V gives CDR1 MNHEY, CDR2 SVGAGI. Trimming took 6 bases from V and 8 from J; bases not matched to a gene: 10. The CDR3 sequence is CASRRRGLGDTIYF. DNA of the CDR3: TGTGCCAGCAGGCGTAGGGGGCTCGGGGACACCATATATTTT.

This clone appeared once. The CDR3 DNA reads as TGTGCCAGTGGAGTCACTCAGGTAGCGGGCTACACCTTC. It yields the protein CASGVTQVAGYTF. This chain joins TRBV19 and TRBJ1-2; D is ambiguous. The V end was cut by 8 bases, the J end by 8 bases, with 18 bases between. The germline CDR1 and CDR2 sequences are LNHDA and SQIVND (reference sequence). The CDR3 length is 13 residues.

The chain employs TRBV2 and TRBJ2-3; 7 nucleotides agree with TRBD1. In germline, CDR1 is SNHLY, CDR2 FYNNEI. With 1 base clipped from V and 3 bases from J, the junction kept 4 bases outside the gene matches. This CDR3 has 15 amino acids. The CDR3 is CASSEVRGRTDTQYF. In DNA, the CDR3 is TGTGCCAGCAGTGAAGTAAGGGGGCGGACAGATACGCAGTATTTT.

V usage is TRBV2 and J usage is TRBJ2-3; 8 bases line up with TRBD2. Germline-derived CDR1 and CDR2 are SNHLY and FYNNEI. J was trimmed by 5 bases and V by 2 bases; bases with no gene match: 6. This CDR3 comprises 15 residues. The CDR3 protein is CASSEQWRGVDTQYF. The CDR3 nucleotides read TGTGCCAGCAGTGAACAATGGCGGGGGGTAGATACGCAGTATTTT. The entire variable domain, with the rest obtained from reference TRBV2 and TRBJ2-3, is as follows: EPEVTQTPSHQVTQMGQEVILRCVPISNHLYFYWYRQILGQKVEFLVSFYNNEISEKSEIFDDQFSVERPDGSNFTLKIRSTKLEDSAMYFCASSEQWRGVDTQYFGPGTRLTVL.

This clone was observed a single time. The rearrangement joins TRBV9 to TRBJ1-3, with D perhaps matching TRBD1 (5 bases). The CDR3 totals 15 residues. The germline gives CDR1 SGDLS, CDR2 YYNGEE. V was cut by 4 bases and J by 2 bases, with 13 bases left in between. DNA of the CDR3: TGTGCCAGCAGCCAAACAGGCTTGCCTGGAAACACCATATATTTT. Translation gives CASSQTGLPGNTIYF.

This chain connects TRBV18 to TRBJ1-1, with 7 positions matching TRBD1. V gave up 3 bases and J gave up 0 bases; unmatched junction bases: 7. This CDR3 has 16 residues. Germline CDR1 is KGHSH and CDR2 is LQKENI. The CDR3 loop reads CASSPRQGWLNTEAFF. CDR3 bases: TGTGCCAGCTCACCTAGACAGGGTTGGCTGAACACTGAAGCTTTCTTT.

The chain employs TRBV5-1 and TRBJ1-4; 10 bases are shared with TRBD1. V lost 4 bases to trimming and J lost 6 bases; unmatched junction nucleotides: 6. This CDR3 has 15 amino acids. Germline V lookup: CDR1 SGHRS, CDR2 YFSETQ. The CDR3 is CASSDSGTGDEKLFF. CDR3 nucleotide sequence: TGCGCCAGCAGCGATTCCGGGACAGGGGATGAAAAACTGTTTTTT.

This chain's CDR3 is CASSLAGGRVNEQFF. CDR3 DNA sequence: TGTGCCAGTTCACTAGCGGGAGGAAGAGTCAATGAGCAGTTCTTC. The chain combines TRBV19 with TRBJ2-1; the match to TRBD2 covers 12 bases. CDR1 is LNHDA, CDR2 SQIVND, per germline (reference sequence). Trimming removed 8 bases from V and 6 bases from J; junction bases left unmatched: 8. CDR3 length equals 15 residues.